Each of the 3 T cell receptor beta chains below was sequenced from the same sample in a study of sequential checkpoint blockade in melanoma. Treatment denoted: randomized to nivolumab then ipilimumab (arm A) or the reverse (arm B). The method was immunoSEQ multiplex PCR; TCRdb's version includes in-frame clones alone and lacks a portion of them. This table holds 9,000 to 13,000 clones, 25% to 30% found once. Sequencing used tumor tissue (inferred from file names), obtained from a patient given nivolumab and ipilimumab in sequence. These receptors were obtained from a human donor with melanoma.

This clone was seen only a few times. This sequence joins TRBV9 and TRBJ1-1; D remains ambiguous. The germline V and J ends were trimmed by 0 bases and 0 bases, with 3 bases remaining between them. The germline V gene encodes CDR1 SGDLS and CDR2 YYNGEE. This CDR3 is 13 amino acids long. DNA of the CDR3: TGTGCCAGCAGCGTAGAGGTGAACACTGAAGCTTTCTTT. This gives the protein CASSVEVNTEAFF.

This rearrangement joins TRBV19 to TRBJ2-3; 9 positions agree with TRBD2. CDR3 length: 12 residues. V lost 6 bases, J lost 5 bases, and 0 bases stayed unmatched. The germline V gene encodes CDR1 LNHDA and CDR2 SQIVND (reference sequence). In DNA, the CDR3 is TGTGCCAGTAGACTAGCGGGAGATACGCAGTATTTT. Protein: CASRLAGDTQYF.

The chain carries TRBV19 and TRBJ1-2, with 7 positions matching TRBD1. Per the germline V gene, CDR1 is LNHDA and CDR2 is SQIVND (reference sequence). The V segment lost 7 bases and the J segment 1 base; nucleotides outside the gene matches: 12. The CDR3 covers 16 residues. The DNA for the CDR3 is TGTGCCAGTACCCTCCTCGGGACAGACTTTAACTATGGCTACACCTTC. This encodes CASTLLGTDFNYGYTF.